One and the same sample provided the 21 T cell receptor beta chains below, sequenced in a study of T cell responses to AZD1222 COVID-19 vaccine. Method: immunoSEQ multiplex PCR; TCRdb's copy keeps in-frame clones and lacks some. The table records roughly 120,000 clones, roughly 86% of them present only once. Sample: peripheral blood, taken 28 days after the second AZD1222 dose. These TCRs come from an adult who received the AZD1222 COVID-19 vaccine.

The chain is built from TRBV4-1 and TRBJ2-7, with TRBD1 as a possible D gene (6 bases). This CDR3 comprises 15 residues. CDR1 and CDR2 (germline): MGHRA, YSYEKL. V was shortened by 1 base and J by 4 bases, with 14 bases between the two germline ends. CDR3 nucleotide sequence: TGCGCCAGCAGCCAAGTTGTGGGGGCTGTGTACGAGCAGTACTTC. Translation gives CASSQVVGAVYEQYF.

This chain uses TRBV28 with TRBJ2-1; a weak D match, TRBD2 (7 bases). CDR1 is MDHEN and CDR2 is SYDVKM in the germline V gene. The CDR3 spans 15 residues. With 5 bases removed from V and 8 bases from J, the gap between germline ends came to 19 bases. CDR3 sequence: CASSPDRLAADEQFF. The CDR3 DNA reads as TGTGCCAGCAGTCCGGACAGACTAGCAGCAGATGAGCAGTTCTTC.

V is TRBV5-4 and J is TRBJ1-1, with TRBD1 matching over 10 bases. CDR1 is SGHNT, CDR2 YYREEE, per germline (reference sequence). With 5 bases clipped from V and 6 bases from J, the junction kept 13 bases outside the gene matches. CDR3 length equals 16 residues. In DNA form, the CDR3 reads TGTGCCAGCAGGTCGGGGGACAGGGGCCCGGGCGCTGAAGCTTTCTTT. This gives the protein CASRSGDRGPGAEAFF.

The chain combines TRBV28 with TRBJ2-2; D is unclear. This CDR3 spans 11 amino acids. The germline V gene has CDR1 MDHEN and CDR2 SYDVKM. V lost 3 bases and J lost 6, with 2 bases in between. This chain's CDR3 is CASSLAGELFF. In DNA, the CDR3 is TGTGCCAGCAGTTTGGCCGGGGAGCTGTTTTTT.

This clone was seen more than once but under ten times. The chain carries TRBV7-2 and TRBJ2-5, with 8 bases fitting TRBD1. The CDR3 spans 14 residues. The V segment lost 5 bases and the J segment 4 bases; nucleotides outside the gene matches: 6. Germline V gives CDR1 SGHTA, CDR2 FQGNSA. CDR3: CASSRQTGAETQYF. The CDR3 region has the DNA TGTGCCAGCAGCCGTCAGACAGGGGCAGAGACCCAGTACTTC.

The chain carries TRBV19 and TRBJ2-1; a possible D gene is TRBD1 (6 bases). Trimming pared 8 bases from V and 5 bases from J, leaving 16 bases between. This CDR3 is built from 14 residues. CDR1 and CDR2 from the germline V gene are LNHDA and SQIVND (reference sequence). CDR3 DNA: TGTGCCAGTGTTTCAGGGGACCTAAACAATGAGCAGTTCTTC. Amino acid sequence: CASVSGDLNNEQFF.

This clone was found a few times. The V call is TRBV6-1, the J call TRBJ1-2, with D maybe TRBD1 (5 bases). V was clipped by 3 bases and J by 0 bases, with 5 bases between them. The CDR3 is 13 amino acids. CDR1 is MNHNS, CDR2 SASEGT, per germline. CDR3 amino acids: CASSETANYGYTF. CDR3 in DNA: TGTGCCAGCAGTGAGACAGCTAACTATGGCTACACCTTC.

The chain uses TRBV27 and TRBJ2-1; maybe TRBD2 (6 bases). This CDR3 comprises 16 residues. Germline V gene lookup returns CDR1 MNHEY and CDR2 SMNVEV (reference sequence). V was clipped by 5 bases and J by 7 bases, with 21 bases between them. The CDR3 is CASSLRMTSLRNEQFF. The CDR3 DNA follows: TGTGCCAGCAGTCTCCGAATGACTAGTCTGAGGAATGAGCAGTTCTTC.

This clone has just one count. The chain uses TRBV30 and TRBJ1-3; D is ambiguous. V was pared by 3 bases and J by 1 base, with 10 bases between. CDR1 and CDR2 (germline): GTSNPN, SVGIG (reference sequence). CDR3 size: 14 residues. The CDR3 spells CAWSHQLSGNTIYF. For the CDR3, the DNA is TGTGCCTGGAGCCATCAGTTATCTGGAAACACCATATATTTT.

CDR3 DNA: TGCAGCGTCCGGGGCCTGGTATACGAGCAGTACTTC. It specifies CSVRGLVYEQYF. This chain joins TRBV29-1 and TRBJ2-7; D may be TRBD1 or TRBD2 (5 bases each). CDR1 is SQVTM and CDR2 is ANQGSEA in the germline V gene. The CDR3 totals 12 residues. V gave up 6 bases and J gave up 4 bases, with 13 bases separating them.

This chain uses TRBV11-2 with TRBJ2-5, with TRBD2 matching 8 bases. The germline gives CDR1 SGHAT, CDR2 FQNNGV. V gave up 2 bases and J gave up 4 bases; unmatched junction bases: 9. The CDR3 is made up of 16 amino acids. CDR3 sequence reads: CASSLTLSGVGETQYF. CDR3 DNA sequence: TGTGCCAGCAGCTTAACTCTTAGCGGGGTAGGAGAGACCCAGTACTTC. Using reference TRBV11-2 and TRBJ2-5 for the parts outside the CDR3, the full variable domain is EAGVAQSPRYKIIEKRQSVAFWCNPISGHATLYWYQQILGQGPKLLIQFQNNGVVDDSQLPKDRFSAERLKGVDSTLKIQPAKLEDSAVYLCASSLTLSGVGETQYFGPGTRLLVL.

The V gene is TRBV18, the J gene TRBJ2-7; TRBD1 matches at 9 bases. The CDR3 is 14 residues long. V lost 6 bases, J lost 2 bases, and 5 bases stayed unmatched. Per germline, CDR1 KGHSH and CDR2 LQKENI. The CDR3: CASSLQGATYEQYF. The CDR3, as DNA: TGTGCCAGCTCGTTACAGGGGGCAACCTACGAGCAGTACTTC.

The chain joins TRBV7-8 to TRBJ1-2; D unclear. V lost 0 bases to trimming and J lost 3 bases, with 11 bases between them. The CDR3 is made up of 15 amino acids. Germline lookup yields CDR1 SGHVS and CDR2 FQNEAQ. The CDR3 sequence is CASSLAEGLDYGYTF. The DNA of the CDR3 is TGTGCCAGCAGCTTAGCGGAAGGACTTGACTATGGCTACACCTTC.

Here the CDR3 reads CASSIEGGRGNSPLHF. The CDR3 DNA reads TGTGCCAGTAGTATAGAAGGGGGCAGGGGGAATTCACCCCTCCACTTT. The chain couples TRBV19 to TRBJ1-6; 7 bases map to TRBD1. The V and J ends lost 0 bases and 7 bases, in that order; junction bases with no gene match: 6. This CDR3 is built from 16 residues. In germline, CDR1 is LNHDA, CDR2 SQIVND (reference sequence).

The genes are TRBV4-3 and TRBJ2-7; tentatively, D is TRBD1 (5 bases). Germline V gene lookup returns CDR1 LGHNA and CDR2 YSLEER. This CDR3 spans 20 amino acids. V dropped 0 bases and J dropped 1 base, with 25 bases sitting between them. The CDR3 bases are TGCGCCAGCAGCCAAGACTTATCAAATTGGGGCTCAGGTAAGTCCTACGAGCAGTACTTC. This translates into CASSQDLSNWGSGKSYEQYF.

The genes are TRBV7-2 and TRBJ1-6, with no clear D. The germline gives CDR1 SGHTA, CDR2 FQGNSA. Trimming took 5 bases from V and 9 from J, leaving 17 bases between them. The CDR3 has 15 amino acids. CDR3 sequence: CASSPRTGVGSPLHF. The CDR3 nucleotides are TGTGCCAGCAGCCCGAGAACCGGAGTGGGTTCACCCCTCCACTTT.

The J gene is TRBJ2-7, the V gene TRBV30, with D unclear. CDR1 is GTSNPN and CDR2 is SVGIG in the germline V gene (reference sequence). The CDR3 is made up of 11 amino acids. V lost 2 bases to trimming and J lost 3 bases, with 5 bases between them. The CDR3 loop is CAWSINYEQYF. CDR3 coding DNA: TGTGCCTGGAGTATAAACTACGAGCAGTACTTC.

The J gene is TRBJ2-7, the V gene TRBV7-2, with D possibly called TRBD1 or TRBD2 (6 bases each). The CDR3 runs 13 residues. The V gene lost 0 bases and the J gene lost 5 bases, with 8 bases spanning the gap. CDR1 and CDR2 (germline): SGHTA, FQGNSA. The CDR3 is CASSLAEGDEQYF. The CDR3 DNA sequence: TGTGCCAGCAGCTTAGCGGAGGGGGACGAGCAGTACTTC. Combining the CDR3 with reference TRBV7-2 and TRBJ2-7 gives the whole variable domain GAGVSQSPSNKVTEKGKDVELRCDPISGHTALYWYRQSLGQGLEFLIYFQGNSAPDKSGLPSDRFSAERTGGSVSTLTIQRTQQEDSAVYLCASSLAEGDEQYFGPGTRLTVT.

The chain carries TRBV27 and TRBJ1-1; D is unresolved. V lost 6 bases to trimming and J lost 0 bases, with 23 bases between them. CDR3 length: 18 residues. Germline CDR1 reads MNHEY; CDR2 reads SMNVEV (reference sequence). The DNA of the CDR3 is TGTGCCAGCAGACCCCGCCTCTTTCAACTGAGGATGAACACTGAAGCTTTCTTT. It yields the protein CASRPRLFQLRMNTEAFF.

The chain carries TRBV6-2 or TRBV6-3 and TRBJ2-5, with D perhaps being TRBD1 or TRBD2 (5 bases each). This CDR3 has 15 amino acids. Germline lookup yields CDR1 MNHEY and CDR2 SVGEGT. V lost 2 bases and J lost 5, with 15 bases in between. CDR3 sequence: CASSYDSSGMETQYF. In DNA, the CDR3 is TGTGCCAGCAGTTACGACAGTTCGGGAATGGAGACCCAGTACTTC.

The gene calls are TRBV4-1 and TRBJ2-1; 13 nucleotides match TRBD2. The CDR3 runs 15 residues. After removal of 0 bases from V and 9 bases from J, the junction contained 2 bases not matched to a gene. CDR1 is MGHRA and CDR2 is YSYEKL in the germline V gene. The CDR3 sequence is CASSQDRLAGGEQFF. CDR3 DNA sequence: TGCGCCAGCAGCCAAGATCGACTAGCGGGGGGTGAGCAGTTCTTC.